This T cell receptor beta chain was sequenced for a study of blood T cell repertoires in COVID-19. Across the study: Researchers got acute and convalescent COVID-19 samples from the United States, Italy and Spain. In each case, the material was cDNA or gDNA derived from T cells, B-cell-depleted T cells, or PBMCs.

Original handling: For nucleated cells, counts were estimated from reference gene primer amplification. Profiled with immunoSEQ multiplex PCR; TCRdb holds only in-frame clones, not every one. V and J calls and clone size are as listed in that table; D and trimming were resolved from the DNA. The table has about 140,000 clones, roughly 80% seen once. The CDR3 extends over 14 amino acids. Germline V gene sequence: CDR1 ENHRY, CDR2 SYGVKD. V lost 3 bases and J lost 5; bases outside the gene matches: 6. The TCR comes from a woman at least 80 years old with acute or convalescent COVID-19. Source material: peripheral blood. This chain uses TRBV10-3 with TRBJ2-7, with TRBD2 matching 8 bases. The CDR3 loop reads CAISEGTSYDEQYF. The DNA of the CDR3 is TGTGCCATCAGTGAAGGGACTAGTTACGACGAGCAGTACTTC.